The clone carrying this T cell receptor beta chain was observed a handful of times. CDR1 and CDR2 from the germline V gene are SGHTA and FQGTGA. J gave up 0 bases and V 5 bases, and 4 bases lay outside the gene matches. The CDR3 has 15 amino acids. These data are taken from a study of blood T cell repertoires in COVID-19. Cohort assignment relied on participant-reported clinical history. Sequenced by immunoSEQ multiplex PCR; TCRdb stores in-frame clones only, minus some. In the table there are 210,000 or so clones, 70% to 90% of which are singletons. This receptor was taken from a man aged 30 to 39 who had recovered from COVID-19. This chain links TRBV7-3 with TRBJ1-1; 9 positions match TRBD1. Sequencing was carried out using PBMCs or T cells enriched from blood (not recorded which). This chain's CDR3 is CASSAWTGVNTEAFF. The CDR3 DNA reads TGTGCCAGCAGCGCGTGGACAGGGGTGAACACTGAAGCTTTCTTT.